The 27 T cell receptor beta chains presented below share a single source sample, sequenced in a study of CD8+ T cells in alopecia areata. cDNA reverse transcribed from extracted RNA served as the sequencing template. Sequenced by immunoSEQ multiplex PCR; TCRdb stores in-frame clones only, minus some. The sample yields about 150,000 clones, approximately 53% seen once. This sample comprised CD8+ T cells sorted from blood, obtained at week 0. These receptors all come from a human donor with alopecia areata.

This clone came up once. A far larger clone differs by one base, so this is likely a read error. The V and J genes are TRBV7-9 and TRBJ1-4; no definite D call. Trimming took 8 bases from V and 3 from J, leaving 13 bases between them. The germline CDR1 and CDR2 sequences are SEHNR and FQNEAQ (reference sequence). CDR3 length: 14 amino acids. The CDR3 DNA reads as TGTGCCAGCTTTAACAGCTCTCCTAATGAAAAACTGTTTTTT. This gives the protein CASFNSSPNEKLFF.

The rearrangement uses TRBV11-2 and TRBJ2-5; 8 positions agree with TRBD2. The germline V gene encodes CDR1 SGHAT and CDR2 FQNNGV. V shed 2 bases and J 6 bases; nucleotides not matched to a gene: 11. The CDR3 has 16 amino acids. The CDR3 sequence: CASSLYGGTSQQTQYF. CDR3 nucleotide sequence: TGTGCCAGCAGCTTATACGGCGGGACTAGTCAACAGACCCAGTACTTC.

This rearrangement joins TRBV29-1 to TRBJ1-2; no clear D. The CDR3 is made up of 11 amino acids. From germline, CDR1 is SQVTM and CDR2 ANQGSEA. V was shortened by 4 bases and J by 8 bases, with 11 bases between the two germline ends. The CDR3 reads CSVGTGSGYTF. The CDR3 DNA is TGCAGCGTTGGGACCGGGAGCGGCTACACCTTC.

The V and J genes are TRBV10-2 and TRBJ2-3; tentative D call: TRBD1 (6 bases). The CDR3 consists of 13 residues. V lost 5 bases and J 5 bases, leaving 11 bases between the germline ends. Germline V gene lookup returns CDR1 WSHSY and CDR2 SAAADI. In DNA, the CDR3 is TGCGCCAGCAGTACTTACAGGGTAGATACGCAGTATTTT. Its translation: CASSTYRVDTQYF.

This clone was counted a few times. This sequence joins TRBV2 and TRBJ1-5; TRBD1 agrees at 9 bases. The V gene's germline CDR1 is SNHLY and CDR2 FYNNEI. J lost 3 bases, V lost 5 bases, and 5 bases had no gene match. The CDR3 loop spans 15 amino acids. CDR3 loop: CASSWTGEYNQPQHF. CDR3 DNA sequence: TGTGCCAGCAGTTGGACAGGGGAGTACAATCAGCCCCAGCATTTT.

The chain combines TRBV19 with TRBJ1-5, with TRBD1 as a possible D gene (5 bases). Germline CDR1 is LNHDA and CDR2 is SQIVND (reference sequence). The CDR3 covers 14 residues. The germline V and J ends were trimmed by 2 bases and 5 bases, with 10 bases remaining between them. The CDR3 here is CASSINQGDQPQHF. The CDR3 nucleotides are TGTGCCAGTAGTATAAATCAGGGCGATCAGCCCCAGCATTTT.

The rearrangement uses TRBV29-1 and TRBJ2-6, with D unclear. Germline assignment: CDR1 SQVTM and CDR2 ANQGSEA. CDR3 length equals 16 residues. Between the trimmed V and J ends, which lost 5 bases and 0 bases, there was a span of 14 bases. In DNA form, the CDR3 reads TGCAGCGTTTCTTTTAGCAAGAACTCTGGGGCCAACGTCCTGACTTTC. This sequence encodes CSVSFSKNSGANVLTF.

J is TRBJ1-2 and V is TRBV7-9, with D possibly matching TRBD1 (6 bases). Germline V lookup: CDR1 SEHNR, CDR2 FQNEAQ (reference sequence). The CDR3 consists of 12 residues. V shed 4 bases and J shed 4 bases, with 7 bases lying between them. The CDR3 coding sequence is TGTGCCAGCAGCTCAGGGGTCTATGGCTACACCTTC. Protein: CASSSGVYGYTF.

This clone was seen only a few times. The chain couples TRBV7-8 to TRBJ2-7; TRBD1 is a possible D gene (6 bases). The CDR3 is 14 amino acids. Deletions cut 2 bases from V and 2 bases from J, with 10 bases between. CDR1 is SGHVS, CDR2 FQNEAQ, per germline. The CDR3 region has the DNA TGTGCCAGCAGCTTAATGGGACAAACCTACGAGCAGTACTTC. It translates to CASSLMGQTYEQYF.

The J gene is TRBJ2-6, the V gene TRBV4-3; 7 positions match TRBD1. Germline loops: CDR1 LGHNA, CDR2 YSLEER. After removal of 4 bases from V and 0 bases from J, the junction contained 12 bases not matched to a gene. The length of the CDR3 is 19 residues. In nucleotides, the CDR3 is TGCGCCAGCAGCCCGAAAACAGGGACAGCTTACTCTGGGGCCAACGTCCTGACTTTC. Its protein is CASSPKTGTAYSGANVLTF.

The chain links TRBV7-7 to TRBJ2-7; D unclear. Trimming stripped 5 bases from V and 2 bases from J, with 10 bases between. The CDR3 length is 13 residues. The germline gives CDR1 SSHAT, CDR2 FNYEAQ (reference sequence). CDR3 sequence: CASSAALAYEQYF. CDR3 in DNA: TGTGCCAGCAGCGCCGCCCTGGCCTACGAGCAGTACTTC. The full variable domain, its missing parts supplied by reference TRBV7-7 and TRBJ2-7, is GAGVSQSPRYKVTKRGQDVTLRCDPISSHATLYWYQQALGQGPEFLTYFNYEAQPDKSGLPSDRFSAERPEGSISTLTIQRTEQRDSAMYRCASSAALAYEQYFGPGTRLTVT.

The V and J genes are TRBV9 and TRBJ1-1; 7 bases agree with TRBD1. Germline trimming cut 3 bases from V and 1 base from J; bases unmatched to any gene: 6. CDR1 and CDR2 from the germline V gene are SGDLS and YYNGEE. This CDR3 region has 15 residues. CDR3 DNA sequence: TGTGCCAGCAGCGACACCGGGACAGCGAACACTGAAGCTTTCTTT. Encoded protein: CASSDTGTANTEAFF.

This chain connects TRBV27 to TRBJ2-3; D gene unclear. The germline CDR1 and CDR2 sequences are MNHEY and SMNVEV (reference sequence). CDR3 length: 15 residues. Trimming pared 1 base from V and 6 bases from J, leaving 14 bases between. The CDR3 DNA sequence: TGTGCCAGCAGTTTATTAACGAGCGAAAGGGATACGCAGTATTTT. Its protein is CASSLLTSERDTQYF.

This clone was observed a few times. The gene calls are TRBV27 and TRBJ1-5, with D tentatively TRBD1 (5 bases). The CDR3 sequence is 13 residues long. Trimming took off 8 bases at V and 4 bases at J, with 12 bases between the two ends. The germline V gene has CDR1 MNHEY and CDR2 SMNVEV (reference sequence). CDR3 in amino acids: CASGSGFNQPQHF. The CDR3 DNA reads as TGTGCCAGCGGTTCAGGGTTTAATCAGCCCCAGCATTTT.

This clone appeared a few times. Distinct nucleotide sequences in the sample also encode this CDR3. The V and J genes are TRBV25-1 and TRBJ2-7; D gene ambiguous. The germline V gene encodes CDR1 MGHDK and CDR2 SYGVNS. Between the trimmed V and J ends, which lost 4 bases and 4 bases, there was a span of 2 bases. This CDR3 is built from 10 residues. The CDR3 protein is CASSGYEQYF. The CDR3 bases are TGTGCCAGCAGTGGTTACGAGCAGTACTTC.

The rearrangement links TRBV5-6 to TRBJ1-1, with unresolved D. Germline CDR1 is SGHDT and CDR2 is YYEEEE. Trimming left V 5 bases short and J 9 bases short, with 17 bases between. The CDR3 loop spans 13 amino acids. CDR3 sequence (DNA): TGTGCCAGCAGTATGGGAAACACAGACCAAGCTTTCTTT. Translating gives CASSMGNTDQAFF.

The genes are TRBV4-3 and TRBJ1-1; no clear D. This CDR3 has 15 amino acids. Trimming cost V 2 bases and J 5 bases, with 15 bases left between them. CDR1 LGHNA and CDR2 YSLEER come from the germline V gene. The CDR3: CASSQTPTGGTEAFF. CDR3 nucleotides: TGCGCCAGCAGCCAAACACCGACCGGAGGGACTGAAGCTTTCTTT.

The chain couples TRBV4-1 to TRBJ1-2; no clear D. Germline V CDR1 and CDR2: MGHRA, YSYEKL. Trimming removed 0 bases from V and 6 bases from J, with 14 bases in between. The CDR3 extends over 15 amino acids. CDR3 DNA: TGCGCCAGCAGCCAAGATCCAGCAGGTCTTGATGGCTACACCTTC. It yields the protein CASSQDPAGLDGYTF.

In this sample, this clone turned up a few times. J is TRBJ2-1 and V is TRBV29-1; D is unclear. The V end was cut by 4 bases, the J end by 8 bases, with 9 bases between. This CDR3 contains 11 residues. Germline CDR1 and CDR2: SQVTM and ANQGSEA. The CDR3 DNA sequence: TGCAGCGTTGCCCCAGACCATGAGCAGTTCTTC. Translated: CSVAPDHEQFF.

The chain couples TRBV29-1 to TRBJ2-1; D not certain. The CDR3 sequence is 11 residues long. V dropped 8 bases and J dropped 5 bases, with 10 bases sitting between them. CDR1 SQVTM and CDR2 ANQGSEA come from the germline V gene. The CDR3 spells CSTIRDNEQFF. In DNA form, the CDR3 reads TGCAGCACAATTAGGGACAATGAGCAGTTCTTC.

Only a few counts were recorded for this clone. This chain links TRBV13 with TRBJ1-1, with D unresolved. V was shortened by 3 bases and J by 2 bases, with 10 bases between the two germline ends. The CDR3 is 14 amino acids. CDR1 is PRHDT, CDR2 FYEKMQ, per germline (reference sequence). CDR3 bases: TGTGCCAGCAGCTTCCTGACCGGTAACACTGAAGCTTTCTTT. Its protein is CASSFLTGNTEAFF.

The genes are TRBV29-1 and TRBJ1-2, with D unclear. The CDR3 is 11 amino acids. Trimming removed 4 bases at V and 7 bases at J, with 10 bases between. Germline V gives CDR1 SQVTM, CDR2 ANQGSEA. CDR3 sequence (DNA): TGCAGCGTTGTAGTACGGTCTGGCTACACCTTC. Protein product: CSVVVRSGYTF.

CDR3 sequence reads: CALDGPTDTQYF. The CDR3 DNA reads as TGTGCCTTGGACGGACCCACAGATACGCAGTATTTT. V usage is TRBV30 and J usage is TRBJ2-3; D is uncertain. The ends were cut back, 7 bases at V and 2 bases at J, with 10 bases in the middle. The V gene's germline CDR1 is GTSNPN and CDR2 SVGIG (reference sequence). The CDR3 has 12 residues.

The chain joins TRBV30 to TRBJ2-5; D not resolved. The CDR3 is 15 amino acids. The V gene lost 1 base and the J gene lost 9 bases, with 21 bases spanning the gap. Germline assignment: CDR1 GTSNPN and CDR2 SVGIG (reference sequence). CDR3 nucleotide sequence: TGTGCCTGGAGTGCCACCAAGAAACGATACTCGGCCCAGTACTTC. Translated: CAWSATKKRYSAQYF.

The chain uses TRBV5-1 and TRBJ1-1; D unresolved. CDR1 and CDR2 (germline): SGHRS, YFSETQ. V lost 0 bases, J lost 4 bases, and 16 bases lay in between. CDR3 size: 16 residues. CDR3 DNA sequence: TGCGCCAGCAGCTTGGTTCCCCGGGCCCCGGGCACTGAAGCTTTCTTT. Protein: CASSLVPRAPGTEAFF.

The chain joins TRBV29-1 to TRBJ2-5; perhaps TRBD2 as D (6 bases). V lost 2 bases and J 2 bases, leaving 12 bases between the germline ends. This CDR3 comprises 14 residues. Germline lookup yields CDR1 SQVTM and CDR2 ANQGSEA. The CDR3 DNA sequence: TGCAGCGTTGAATGGGCAGGGAGGCAAGAGACCCAGTACTTC. Protein product: CSVEWAGRQETQYF.

The chain combines TRBV10-3 with TRBJ1-2; no definite D call. Germline V gene lookup returns CDR1 ENHRY and CDR2 SYGVKD. The V gene lost 3 bases and the J gene lost 3 bases, with 14 bases spanning the gap. The CDR3 runs 15 residues. The CDR3 DNA reads TGTGCCATCAGTGACCCGGGCCGGGCGGACTATGGCTACACCTTC. Translating it yields CAISDPGRADYGYTF.